This is a list of T cell receptor beta chains from one sample in a study of cytomegalovirus exposure and HLA in healthy donors. Repertoires were generated with immunoSEQ multiplex PCR, while TCRdb's copy carries only in-frame clones and drops some. The data show 190,000 or so clones, with around 86% seen just once and roughly 1.6% held by the top ten. The specimen sequenced was PBMCs. Receptors originate from a man aged 50-60 years in good health and CMV-seronegative. Each CDR3 is given with its conserved first and last residue.

CDR3 protein	V gene	J gene
CASSQGPGDYGYTF	TRBV5-5	TRBJ1-2
CASSLSWQGNYGYTF	TRBV19	TRBJ1-2
CASSLRTGGPYGYTF	TRBV7-9	TRBJ1-2
CASSLGGGRNYEQYF	TRBV5-4	TRBJ2-7
CASSDRGRDYGYTF	TRBV7-2	TRBJ1-2
CASSWRLATYNEQFF	TRBV28	TRBJ2-1
CSSSRGSLTEAFF	TRBV7-9	TRBJ1-1
CASSLRRGTSGSMGQTQYF	TRBV27	TRBJ2-5
CASSPSTGKHTEAFF	TRBV4-1	TRBJ1-1
CASSLAGSLTDTQYF	TRBV5-1	TRBJ2-3
CATRGGPATYEQYF	TRBV19	TRBJ2-7
CASSHRGLAGEETQYF	TRBV4-3	TRBJ2-5
CASSIGVGARTDTQYF	TRBV19	TRBJ2-3
CASWTGIAYEQYF	TRBV27	TRBJ2-7
CASSLTRLEQFF	TRBV7-2	TRBJ2-1
CSATTSGSYEQYF	TRBV29-1	TRBJ2-7